Shown below are 32 T cell receptor beta chains from a single sample sequenced in a study of cytomegalovirus exposure and HLA in healthy donors. Primers included in the PCR were 60 Vbeta and 13 Jbeta primers. Libraries were prepared by immunoSEQ multiplex PCR; TCRdb keeps only in-frame clonotypes and omits some of them. The table lists some 170,000 clones, about 80% of them singletons. The sample was PBMCs. These receptors all come from a man younger than 40 in good health and CMV-seropositive.

The J gene is TRBJ1-5, the V gene TRBV27, with a possible D match to TRBD1 (6 bases). V was trimmed by 2 bases and J by 5 bases, leaving 19 bases between them. The CDR3 extends over 17 amino acids. Germline CDR1 and CDR2: MNHEY and SMNVEV (reference sequence). In DNA, the CDR3 is TGTGCCAGCAGTTTAAATAGCAGGGGACAAAATGATCAGCCCCAGCATTTT. This codes for CASSLNSRGQNDQPQHF.

This clone occurred a few times. The CDR3, as DNA: TGTGCCAGCAGTGATGTGGGGGAGGGAGCCTTCACTGAAGCTTTCTTT. Translating gives CASSDVGEGAFTEAFF. The rearrangement uses TRBV6-1 and TRBJ1-1; D may be TRBD1 (5 bases). The V and J ends lost 3 bases and 4 bases respectively, with 18 bases between them. Germline lookup yields CDR1 MNHNS and CDR2 SASEGT. The CDR3 loop spans 16 amino acids.

This clone was counted a single time. This chain uses TRBV29-1 with TRBJ2-7, with no clear D. This CDR3 spans 11 amino acids. The V and J ends lost 5 bases and 0 bases respectively, with 5 bases between them. Germline CDR1 reads SQVTM; CDR2 reads ANQGSEA. The CDR3 DNA reads as TGCAGCGTTCGAGCCTCCTACGAGCAGTACTTC. This codes for CSVRASYEQYF.

This clone was found a few times. The CDR3 DNA reads TGCGCCAGCAGCCAAGACCCCAATAGCAATCAGCCCCAGCATTTT. Amino acids: CASSQDPNSNQPQHF. This sequence joins TRBV4-3 and TRBJ1-5; D not resolved. CDR3 length equals 15 residues. Germline-derived CDR1 and CDR2 are LGHNA and YSLEER. V dropped 0 bases and J dropped 0 bases, with 6 bases sitting between them.

The chain carries TRBV5-6 and TRBJ1-2; D gene uncertain. The CDR3 consists of 12 residues. The V end lost 7 bases, the J end lost 3 bases, and 10 bases lay between the germline ends. CDR1 and CDR2 from the germline V gene are SGHDT and YYEEEE. CDR3 loop: CASLATDYGYTF. The CDR3 coding sequence is TGTGCCAGCCTAGCGACGGACTATGGCTACACCTTC.

The chain links TRBV27 to TRBJ2-7; a weak D match, TRBD2 (5 bases). This CDR3 contains 14 residues. Germline lookup yields CDR1 MNHEY and CDR2 SMNVEV (reference sequence). The ends were cut back, 3 bases at V and 3 bases at J, with 12 bases in the middle. CDR3 sequence: CASSFRETVYEQYF. The CDR3 DNA sequence: TGTGCCAGCAGTTTTCGGGAAACGGTCTACGAGCAGTACTTC.

The CDR3 reads CASSIGSSGVDTQYF. The CDR3 DNA reads TGTGCCAGTAGTATAGGCTCTAGCGGGGTAGATACGCAGTATTTT. The gene calls are TRBV19 and TRBJ2-3; 9 bases match TRBD2. CDR1 is LNHDA, CDR2 SQIVND, per germline (reference sequence). This CDR3 has 15 amino acids. V lost 1 base to trimming and J lost 5 bases; unmatched junction nucleotides: 4.

The V call is TRBV28, the J call TRBJ1-1; D is perhaps TRBD1 (5 bases). CDR3 length equals 17 residues. Germline V gene data show CDR1 as MDHEN and CDR2 as SYDVKM. V was pared by 1 base and J by 1 base, with 16 bases between. This CDR3 is CASSLSTGGSGNTEAFF. CDR3 in DNA: TGTGCCAGCAGTTTATCGACCGGGGGGTCCGGGAACACTGAAGCTTTCTTT.

This clone was seen only a few times. The gene calls are TRBV4-1 and TRBJ2-7; D might be TRBD1 (5 bases). V was clipped by 3 bases and J by 2 bases, with 14 bases between them. CDR1 and CDR2 from the germline V gene are MGHRA and YSYEKL. The CDR3 is 15 amino acids. The CDR3 spells CASSQTQGAAYEQYF. The CDR3, as DNA: TGCGCCAGCAGCCAGACTCAAGGGGCCGCCTACGAGCAGTACTTC.

This clone showed up just once. The rearrangement uses TRBV20-1 and TRBJ2-3; D not certain. Germline V gene data show CDR1 as DFQATT and CDR2 as SNEGSKA (reference sequence). This CDR3 region has 10 residues. V lost 6 bases, J lost 1 base, and 2 bases lay in between. The CDR3 is CSAGTDTQYF. CDR3 coding DNA: TGCAGTGCCGGCACAGATACGCAGTATTTT.

CDR3 sequence reads: CASSVSPRGIEDTQYF. The CDR3 DNA is TGTGCCAGCAGCGTTTCACCGCGGGGTATTGAAGATACGCAGTATTTT. V usage is TRBV9 and J usage is TRBJ2-3, with a tentative D call TRBD2 (6 bases). V dropped 2 bases and J dropped 5 bases, with 18 bases sitting between them. The CDR3 loop spans 16 amino acids. Germline-derived CDR1 and CDR2 are SGDLS and YYNGEE.

The CDR3 region has the DNA TGTGCCAGCAGTGAAAGGGGAAGAGCTTTCTTT. Amino acid sequence: CASSERGRAFF. This chain links TRBV2 with TRBJ1-1; a possible D gene is TRBD1 (5 bases). The CDR3 contains 11 residues. Germline V gene sequence: CDR1 SNHLY, CDR2 FYNNEI. Trimming cost V 2 bases and J 10 bases, with 8 bases left between them.

J is TRBJ2-7 and V is TRBV29-1; no firm D call. The V end was cut by 5 bases, the J end by 0 bases, with 11 bases between. Germline V gene data show CDR1 as SQVTM and CDR2 as ANQGSEA. The CDR3 is 13 residues long. As DNA, the CDR3 is TGCAGCGTTCTACAGACAAACTCCTACGAGCAGTACTTC. Its translation: CSVLQTNSYEQYF.

In its sample, this clone was seen a few times. This sequence joins TRBV5-1 and TRBJ1-3; possible D gene TRBD1, 5 bases. Germline V gene lookup returns CDR1 SGHRS and CDR2 YFSETQ. The V and J ends lost 0 bases and 1 base respectively, with 5 bases between them. This CDR3 has 14 residues. Here the CDR3 reads CASSLGQSGNTIYF. DNA of the CDR3: TGCGCCAGCAGCTTGGGACAGTCTGGAAACACCATATATTTT.

V is TRBV28 and J is TRBJ1-5; D is unresolved. Germline assignment: CDR1 MDHEN and CDR2 SYDVKM. The CDR3 totals 14 residues. Deletions cut 3 bases from V and 3 bases from J, with 9 bases between. The CDR3 DNA follows: TGTGCCAGCAGTTTTGCACAGATCAATCAGCCCCAGCATTTT. This encodes CASSFAQINQPQHF.

The rearrangement links TRBV19 to TRBJ2-7; 10 bases are shared with TRBD1. Germline assignment: CDR1 LNHDA and CDR2 SQIVND (reference sequence). The V gene end was trimmed by 6 bases and the J gene end by 2 bases; junction bases not matched to a gene: 4. The CDR3 length is 14 residues. CDR3 in DNA: TGTGCCAGTAGACCGGGACAGGGGCCCTACGAGCAGTACTTC. Translating gives CASRPGQGPYEQYF. The full variable domain, completed using reference TRBV19 and TRBJ2-7, is DGGITQSPKYLFRKEGQNVTLSCEQNLNHDAMYWYRQDPGQGLRLIYYSQIVNDFQKGDIAEGYSVSREKKESFPLTVTSAQKNPTAFYLCASRPGQGPYEQYFGPGTRLTVT.

This sequence joins TRBV6-1 and TRBJ2-3; 11 nucleotides agree with TRBD2. Germline V lookup: CDR1 MNHNS, CDR2 SASEGT. The CDR3 extends over 14 amino acids. The V gene end was trimmed by 5 bases and the J gene end by 4 bases; junction bases not matched to a gene: 2. CDR3 sequence (DNA): TGTGCCAGCAGTTATAGCGGGGGGGCAGATACGCAGTATTTT. Its translation is CASSYSGGADTQYF.

CDR3 DNA: TGTGCCAGTAGTATGATGAGAGGGAACGAGCAGTACTTC. Translating it yields CASSMMRGNEQYF. V usage is TRBV19 and J usage is TRBJ2-7, with TRBD2 as a possible D gene (5 bases). The V end was cut by 3 bases, the J end by 5 bases, with 11 bases between. Per germline, CDR1 LNHDA and CDR2 SQIVND (reference sequence). This CDR3 region has 13 residues.

This clone was recorded a few times. The CDR3 nucleotides read TGCGCCAGCAGTGAGTCGAGGCCTGCCGAAGGAGCTTTCTTT. This encodes CASSESRPAEGAFF. The J gene is TRBJ1-1, the V gene TRBV10-2, with no clear D. Germline V lookup: CDR1 WSHSY, CDR2 SAAADI. V dropped 0 bases and J dropped 10 bases, with 15 bases sitting between them. This CDR3 is built from 14 residues.

This chain joins TRBV29-1 and TRBJ2-5, with no clear D. The germline V and J ends were trimmed by 4 bases and 4 bases, with 13 bases remaining between them. The CDR3 runs 13 residues. CDR1 SQVTM and CDR2 ANQGSEA come from the germline V gene. The CDR3 bases are TGCAGCGTTGGTCTCAGGAATGGAGAGACCCAGTACTTC. Translating it yields CSVGLRNGETQYF.

The chain employs TRBV7-9 and TRBJ2-7, with TRBD1 matching over 9 bases. The CDR3 is made up of 13 amino acids. Germline V gene sequence: CDR1 SEHNR, CDR2 FQNEAQ (reference sequence). V dropped 6 bases and J dropped 1; count of bases not matched to a gene: 1. The CDR3, as DNA: TGTGCCAGCAGGGACAGGGGATCCTACGAGCAGTACTTC. This translates into CASRDRGSYEQYF.

The V call is TRBV7-9, the J call TRBJ2-7; D ambiguous. V dropped 6 bases and J dropped 0 bases, with 9 bases sitting between them. This CDR3 has 13 amino acids. Germline CDR1 reads SEHNR; CDR2 reads FQNEAQ (reference sequence). CDR3 sequence: CASRGIPSYEQYF. CDR3 sequence (DNA): TGTGCCAGCAGGGGCATCCCCTCCTACGAGCAGTACTTC. The full variable domain, with the rest looked up from reference TRBV7-9 and TRBJ2-7, is DTGVSQNPRHKITKRGQNVTFRCDPISEHNRLYWYRQTLGQGPEFLTYFQNEAQLEKSRLLSDRFSAERPKGSFSTLEIQRTEQGDSAMYLCASRGIPSYEQYFGPGTRLTVT.

This clone was observed once. This sequence joins TRBV27 and TRBJ2-1, with 12 bases that match TRBD1. The CDR3 loop spans 16 amino acids. Per the germline V gene, CDR1 is MNHEY and CDR2 is SMNVEV (reference sequence). Trimming took 0 bases from V and 4 from J; bases not matched to a gene: 1. CDR3 sequence (DNA): TGTGCCAGCAGTTTATCGGGACAGGGGGCTTACAATGAGCAGTTCTTC. Translating gives CASSLSGQGAYNEQFF.

This chain uses TRBV7-9 with TRBJ1-1; TRBD1 aligns across 8 bases. Germline V gene lookup returns CDR1 SEHNR and CDR2 FQNEAQ (reference sequence). V lost 1 base and J lost 5; bases outside the gene matches: 6. The CDR3 loop spans 15 amino acids. The chain's CDR3 is CASSLETGGGTEAFF. CDR3 bases: TGTGCCAGCAGCTTAGAAACAGGGGGTGGGACTGAAGCTTTCTTT.

The chain links TRBV27 to TRBJ2-2; no clear D. Germline V gene sequence: CDR1 MNHEY, CDR2 SMNVEV (reference sequence). V was cut by 0 bases and J by 6 bases, with 14 bases left in between. This CDR3 spans 16 amino acids. The chain's CDR3 is CASSLSQESFPGELFF. The CDR3 DNA reads TGTGCCAGCAGTTTATCTCAAGAGTCCTTTCCCGGGGAGCTGTTTTTT.

V usage is TRBV7-2 and J usage is TRBJ1-5; D gene ambiguous. Between the trimmed V and J ends, which lost 3 bases and 2 bases, there was a span of 14 bases. CDR3 length: 16 amino acids. The germline CDR1 and CDR2 sequences are SGHTA and FQGNSA. For the CDR3, the DNA is TGTGCCAGCAGCTTTTCGGGTATGCAAGGCAATCAGCCCCAGCATTTT. Residues: CASSFSGMQGNQPQHF.

The J gene is TRBJ2-2, the V gene TRBV15; D perhaps matches TRBD1 (6 bases). V was cut by 0 bases and J by 7 bases, with 21 bases left in between. CDR3 length: 18 amino acids. Per germline, CDR1 LNHNV and CDR2 YYDKDF (reference sequence). The CDR3 nucleotides read TGTGCCACCAGCAGAGATTGGGAACAGGGCCTTGGTGGCGGGGAGCTGTTTTTT. It codes for CATSRDWEQGLGGGELFF.

This chain uses TRBV6-6 with TRBJ2-7; 9 bases map to TRBD1. The CDR3 loop spans 15 amino acids. Germline V CDR1 and CDR2: MNHNY, SVGAGI (reference sequence). V was pared by 5 bases and J by 0 bases, with 5 bases of the junction left unmatched. As DNA, the CDR3 is TGTGCCAGCAGTCTCGGGACAGGGTCCTCCTACGAGCAGTACTTC. Translated, it gives CASSLGTGSSYEQYF.

This clone appeared a single time. The chain is built from TRBV6-6 and TRBJ2-3; the D is unclear. There are 13 residues in the CDR3. Trimming left V 4 bases short and J 5 bases short, with 10 bases between. The germline CDR1 and CDR2 sequences are MNHNY and SVGAGI (reference sequence). The CDR3 is CASSSNERDTQYF. Here the CDR3 DNA reads TGTGCCAGCAGTTCCAATGAGAGAGATACGCAGTATTTT.

Comments on this clone: An end of the junction differs from the germline gene, which may be a read error. The V and J genes are TRBV6-5 and TRBJ1-2, with D perhaps matching TRBD1 (5 bases). Germline loops: CDR1 MNHEY, CDR2 SVGAGI. The CDR3 covers 14 residues. CDR3: CVSSYSETDYGYTF. The DNA of the CDR3 is TGTGTCAGCAGTTACTCGGAGACAGACTATGGCTACACCTTC.

The gene calls are TRBV5-6 and TRBJ1-5; D is perhaps TRBD1 (6 bases). The V gene's germline CDR1 is SGHDT and CDR2 YYEEEE. The CDR3 runs to 13 residues. V was pared by 1 base and J by 9 bases, with 11 bases between. The CDR3 sequence is CASSLTVGAPQHF. The CDR3 DNA follows: TGTGCCAGCAGCTTGACGGTGGGGGCGCCCCAGCATTTT.

This clone was recorded a few times. This chain uses TRBV30 with TRBJ2-3; 8 positions agree with TRBD2. V lost 2 bases to trimming and J lost 5 bases; unmatched junction nucleotides: 6. This CDR3 is built from 14 residues. Germline CDR1 reads GTSNPN; CDR2 reads SVGIG (reference sequence). CDR3 in DNA: TGTGCCTGGAGTCCGGGGGGGGCGCGAGATACGCAGTATTTT. The encoded protein is CAWSPGGARDTQYF.